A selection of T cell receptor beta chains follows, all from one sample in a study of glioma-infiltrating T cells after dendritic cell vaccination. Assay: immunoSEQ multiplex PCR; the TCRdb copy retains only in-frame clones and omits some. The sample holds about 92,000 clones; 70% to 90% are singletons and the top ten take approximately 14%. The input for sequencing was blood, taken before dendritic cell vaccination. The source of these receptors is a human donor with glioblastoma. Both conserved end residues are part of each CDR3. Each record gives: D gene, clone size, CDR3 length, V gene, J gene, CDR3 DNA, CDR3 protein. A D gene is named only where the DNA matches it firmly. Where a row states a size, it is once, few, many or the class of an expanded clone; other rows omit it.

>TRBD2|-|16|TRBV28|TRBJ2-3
TGTGCCAGCAGTTTAGGCGGGGGGAGAAGGACAGATACGCAGTATTTT
CASSLGGGRRTDTQYF
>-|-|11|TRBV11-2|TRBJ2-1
TGTGCCAGCAGCCCGCGTATGGAGCAGTTCTTC
CASSPRMEQFF
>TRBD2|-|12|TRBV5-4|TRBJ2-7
TGTGCCAGCAGCTCCCTAGCGGGGGGGATGGGGTGG
CASSSLAGGMGW
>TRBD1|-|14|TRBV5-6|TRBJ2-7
TGTGCCAGCAGCTTGGGGACAGGGTTCCACGAGCAGTACTTC
CASSLGTGFHEQYF
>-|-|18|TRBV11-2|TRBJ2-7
TGTGCCAGCAGCCCCGATGGGGTAGACAGTAGCAACCCCTACGAGCAGTACTTC
CASSPDGVDSSNPYEQYF
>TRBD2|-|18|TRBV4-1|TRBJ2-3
TGCGCCAGCAGCCAAGCCCTCGGACTAGCGGGAGGGATAGATACGCAGTATTTT
CASSQALGLAGGIDTQYF
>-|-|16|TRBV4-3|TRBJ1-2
TGCGCCAGCAGCCTCTTCCAACTGGACTTAAACTATGGCTACACCTTC
CASSLFQLDLNYGYTF
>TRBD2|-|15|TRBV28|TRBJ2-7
TGTGCCAGCAGTTTAGGTAGCGGGAGAGAAAGGGAGCAGTACTTC
CASSLGSGREREQYF
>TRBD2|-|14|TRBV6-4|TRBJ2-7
TGTGCCAGCAGGGGACTAGCAGTAGGGGACGAGCAGTACTTC
CASRGLAVGDEQYF
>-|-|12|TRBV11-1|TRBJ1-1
TGTGCCAGCATCAATGGGGGGATTGAAGCTTTCTTT
CASINGGIEAFF
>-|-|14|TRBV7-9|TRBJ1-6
TGTGCCAGCAGCCCCGGGGGTGAGGTTTCACCCCTCCACTTT
CASSPGGEVSPLHF
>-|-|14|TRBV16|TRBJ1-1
TGTGCCAGCAGCCGGGAGTACTCGAACACTGAAGCTTTCTTT
CASSREYSNTEAFF
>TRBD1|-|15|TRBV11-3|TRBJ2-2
TGTGCCAGCAGCGACGACAGGGGGCGCACCGGGGAGCTGTTTTTT
CASSDDRGRTGELFF
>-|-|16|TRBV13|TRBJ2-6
TGTGCCAGCAGCTTGGGGGGAACCTCTGGGGCCAACGTCCTGACTTTC
CASSLGGTSGANVLTF
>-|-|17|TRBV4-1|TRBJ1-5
TGCGCCAGCAGCCAAGATACGGCGACAGGACCCAATCAGCCCCAGCATTTT
CASSQDTATGPNQPQHF
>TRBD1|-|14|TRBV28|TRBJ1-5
TGTGCCAGCACCGATAACAGGGGTGGTCAGCCCCAGCATTTT
CASTDNRGGQPQHF
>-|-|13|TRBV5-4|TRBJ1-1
TGTGCCAGCAGCCTTGACAGGAACACTGAAGCTTTCTTT
CASSLDRNTEAFF
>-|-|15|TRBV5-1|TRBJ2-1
TGCGCCAGCAGCTTTTTCGGCGGGGTCTACAATGAGCAGTTCTTC
CASSFFGGVYNEQFF
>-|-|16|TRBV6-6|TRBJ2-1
TGTGCCAGCAGTTACGGGGAGGGGGGGCCTTACAATGAGCAGTTCTTC
CASSYGEGGPYNEQFF
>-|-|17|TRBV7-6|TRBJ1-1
TGTGCCAGCAGCTTAGGTGGGGAGAGGGCCCTGAACACTGAAGCTTTCTTT
CASSLGGERALNTEAFF
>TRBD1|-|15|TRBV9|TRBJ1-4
TGTGCCAGCAGCCAGGGGACAGGGAGGCATGAAAAACTGTTTTTT
CASSQGTGRHEKLFF
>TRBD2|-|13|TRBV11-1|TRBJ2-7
TGTGCCAGCTCGAACGGGGGGATTGCCGAGCAGTACTTC
CASSNGGIAEQYF
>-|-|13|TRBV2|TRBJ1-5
TGTGCCAGCAGTGCAGGGGAAGGTCAGCCCCAGCATTTT
CASSAGEGQPQHF
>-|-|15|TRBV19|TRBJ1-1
TGTGCCAGCTACAGGGACGTTCGAGTGAACACTGAAGCTTTCTTT
CASYRDVRVNTEAFF
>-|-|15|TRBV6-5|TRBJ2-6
TGTGCCAGCAGGAACAGGGACTCTGGGGCCAACGTCCTGACTTTC
CASRNRDSGANVLTF
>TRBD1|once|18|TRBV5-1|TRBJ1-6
TGCGCCAGCAGCTCGGGACAGGGCCTCACGGTGGGGATTTCACCCCTCCACTTT
CASSSGQGLTVGISPLHF
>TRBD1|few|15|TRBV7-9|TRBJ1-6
TGTGCCAGCAGCTTACTACAGGGGGCGAATTCACCCCTCCACTTT
CASSLLQGANSPLHF
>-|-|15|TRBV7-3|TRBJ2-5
TGTGCCAGCAGCTTAGTTTCAGGGGGAGGAGAGACCCAGTACTTC
CASSLVSGGGETQYF
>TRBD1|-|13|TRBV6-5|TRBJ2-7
TGTGCCAGCCGATCGACAGGGGTCTACGAGCAGTACTTC
CASRSTGVYEQYF
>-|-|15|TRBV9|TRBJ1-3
TGTGCCAGCAGCGTAGGTTCAGACTCTGGAAACACCATATATTTT
CASSVGSDSGNTIYF
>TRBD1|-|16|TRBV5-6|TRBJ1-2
TGTGCCAGCAGGAGGACAGGGATGGGTTTGGACTATGGCTACACCTTC
CASRRTGMGLDYGYTF
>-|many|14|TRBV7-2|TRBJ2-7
TGTGCCAGCAGCTTAGCGGGCAGCATTTACGAGCAGTACTTC
CASSLAGSIYEQYF
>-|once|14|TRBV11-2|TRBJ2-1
TGTGCCAGCAGCCCAAGTCGAGACTACAATGAGCAGTTCTTC
CASSPSRDYNEQFF
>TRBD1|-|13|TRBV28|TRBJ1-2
TGTGCCAGCAGTGGGGGACAGGTGTATGGCTACACCTTC
CASSGGQVYGYTF
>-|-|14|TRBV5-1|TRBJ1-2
TGCGCCAGCAGCTTGGGAGGAGGGCCGCATGGCTACACCTTC
CASSLGGGPHGYTF
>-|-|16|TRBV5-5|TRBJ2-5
TGTGCCAGCAGCTTGGCTCTCAGAGCTAGTCAAGAGACCCAGTACTTC
CASSLALRASQETQYF
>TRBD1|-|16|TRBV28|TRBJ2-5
TGTGCCAGCAGTTTATACACAGGGGCGGGTGAAGAGACCCAGTACTTC
CASSLYTGAGEETQYF
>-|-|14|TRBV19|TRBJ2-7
TGTGCCAGTAGAAGGGGGGACAGCTCCTACGAGCAGTACTTC
CASRRGDSSYEQYF
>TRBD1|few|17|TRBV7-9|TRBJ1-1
TGTGCCAGCAGCATACGTACGGGACAGGGACGGGGCACTGAAGCTTTCTTT
CASSIRTGQGRGTEAFF
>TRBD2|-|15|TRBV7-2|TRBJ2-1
TGTGCCAGCAGCTTTGCGGGGGGGGCCTACAATGAGCAGTTCTTC
CASSFAGGAYNEQFF
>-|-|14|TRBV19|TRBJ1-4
TGTGCCAGTAGGGTCTCCTCCGCAGGTGAAAAACTGTTTTTT
CASRVSSAGEKLFF
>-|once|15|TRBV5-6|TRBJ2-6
TGTGCCAGCAGCTTGGAAGGAGGTGGGGCCAACGTCCTGACTTTC
CASSLEGGGANVLTF
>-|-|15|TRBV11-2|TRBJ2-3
TGTGCCAGCAGACGAACAGGGTTCGGCACAGATACGCAGTATTTT
CASRRTGFGTDTQYF
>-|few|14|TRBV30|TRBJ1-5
TGTGCCTGGAGTTTGACGAGGGGGAATCAGCCCCAGCATTTT
CAWSLTRGNQPQHF
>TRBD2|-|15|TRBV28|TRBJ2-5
TGTGCCAGCAGTTTATCAGGGACGGGGGGGGAGACCCAGTACTTC
CASSLSGTGGETQYF
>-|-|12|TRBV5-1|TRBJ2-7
TGCGCCAGCAGCTTAAGGGGTCCCGAGCAGTACTTC
CASSLRGPEQYF
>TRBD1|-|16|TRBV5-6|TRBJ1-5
TGTGCCAGCAGCTCCGGGACAGGGGGTAGCAATCAGCCCCAGCATTTT
CASSSGTGGSNQPQHF
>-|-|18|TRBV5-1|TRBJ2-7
TGCGCCAGCAGCTTACAGGGCTCCTCGTCTCCCGTCCCTTACGAGCAGTACTTC
CASSLQGSSSPVPYEQYF
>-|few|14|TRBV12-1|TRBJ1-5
TGTGCCAGCAGCTTTGAGACAGGGAGTCAGCCCCAGCATTTT
CASSFETGSQPQHF
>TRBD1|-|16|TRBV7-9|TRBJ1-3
TGTGCCAGCAGCCCGAACAGGGGAAATGGTGGAAACACCATATATTTT
CASSPNRGNGGNTIYF
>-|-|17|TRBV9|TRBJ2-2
TGTGCCAGCAGCGACAATCCTCGGGGACTTAACACCGGGGAGCTGTTTTTT
CASSDNPRGLNTGELFF
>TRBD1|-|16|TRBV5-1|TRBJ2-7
TGCGCCAGCAGCTTGGGGCAGGGGGCGATGGCCTACGAGCAGTACTTC
CASSLGQGAMAYEQYF
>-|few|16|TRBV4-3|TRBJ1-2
TGCGCCAGCAGCCAAGATGGCGGGGGATATAACTATGGCTACACCTTC
CASSQDGGGYNYGYTF
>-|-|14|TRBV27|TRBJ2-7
TGTGCCAGCAGTCTAGTCCCCGACAGCTACGAGCAGTACTTC
CASSLVPDSYEQYF